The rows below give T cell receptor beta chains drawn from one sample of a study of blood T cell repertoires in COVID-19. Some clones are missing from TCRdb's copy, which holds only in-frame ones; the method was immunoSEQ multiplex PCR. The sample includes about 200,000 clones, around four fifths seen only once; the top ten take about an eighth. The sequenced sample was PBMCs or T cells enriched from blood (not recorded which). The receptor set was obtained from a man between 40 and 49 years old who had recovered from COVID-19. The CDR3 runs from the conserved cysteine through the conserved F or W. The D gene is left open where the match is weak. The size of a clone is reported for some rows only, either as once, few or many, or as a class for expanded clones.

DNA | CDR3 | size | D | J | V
TGTGCCACCAGCAGAGGGCAGGGGGCATCTGATGGCTACACCTTC | CATSRGQGASDGYTF | - | TRBD1 | TRBJ1-2 | TRBV15
TGTGCCAGCAGCTTCGGGGGGCGGGCAACCTACAATGAGCAGTTCTTC | CASSFGGRATYNEQFF | - | - | TRBJ2-1 | TRBV9
TGCGCCAGCAGTGAGTTCGCAGGACGGACTAGCGGTTACAATGAGCAGTTCTTC | CASSEFAGRTSGYNEQFF | once | TRBD2 | TRBJ2-1 | TRBV10-2
TGTGCCAGCAGCCCTGGGACTAGCGGGAGGTCTACCGGGGAGCTGTTTTTT | CASSPGTSGRSTGELFF | - | - | TRBJ2-2 | TRBV12-1
TGTGCCAGCAGTGAAGAGGGAGTCCCAGAGACCCAGTACTTC | CASSEEGVPETQYF | - | - | TRBJ2-5 | TRBV2
TGCGCCAGCAGCAGCGGGCGCACCGGGGAGCTGTTTTTT | CASSSGRTGELFF | - | - | TRBJ2-2 | TRBV5-1
TGTGCCAGCAGCTCTAGACAGGTTGGGGAAAAACTGTTTTTT | CASSSRQVGEKLFF | - | - | TRBJ1-4 | TRBV28
TGTGCCAGCAGCTTACAGGGGCGAAGCTCACCCCTCCACTTT | CASSLQGRSSPLHF | - | - | TRBJ1-6 | TRBV7-2
TGTGCCAGCAGCTTAGGGAACCCAGGGGAGCGATCACCCCTCCACTTT | CASSLGNPGERSPLHF | - | - | TRBJ1-6 | TRBV11-3
TGCGCCAGCAGCTTGGTAGTGGTACGGGGCACCGGGGAGCTGTTTTTT | CASSLVVVRGTGELFF | - | - | TRBJ2-2 | TRBV5-1
TGTGCCAGCAGTTTAGACATTTCTGGAAACACCATATATTTT | CASSLDISGNTIYF | - | - | TRBJ1-3 | TRBV27
TGTGCCAGCAGCTTAGCCTACACCGGGGAGCTGTTTTTT | CASSLAYTGELFF | - | - | TRBJ2-2 | TRBV11-2
TGCGCCAGCAGCCAGCCCACTGTGAACACTGAAGCTTTCTTT | CASSQPTVNTEAFF | - | - | TRBJ1-1 | TRBV4-3
TGTGCCAGCTCTACGACAGAGCTGAACACTGAAGCTTTCTTT | CASSTTELNTEAFF | - | - | TRBJ1-1 | TRBV18
TGTGCCAGCAACGGGGAACGGGGAGCGGTAGGCTCCTACAATGAGCAGTTCTTC | CASNGERGAVGSYNEQFF | - | - | TRBJ2-1 | TRBV2
TGTGCCAGCAGCCAAGATGGAGGGGGCCTTCTTAATTCACCCCTCCACTTT | CASSQDGGGLLNSPLHF | - | TRBD1 | TRBJ1-6 | TRBV4-2
TGTGCCATCAGTGAGGGACTGGGAGAGACCCAGTACTTC | CAISEGLGETQYF | - | - | TRBJ2-5 | TRBV10-3